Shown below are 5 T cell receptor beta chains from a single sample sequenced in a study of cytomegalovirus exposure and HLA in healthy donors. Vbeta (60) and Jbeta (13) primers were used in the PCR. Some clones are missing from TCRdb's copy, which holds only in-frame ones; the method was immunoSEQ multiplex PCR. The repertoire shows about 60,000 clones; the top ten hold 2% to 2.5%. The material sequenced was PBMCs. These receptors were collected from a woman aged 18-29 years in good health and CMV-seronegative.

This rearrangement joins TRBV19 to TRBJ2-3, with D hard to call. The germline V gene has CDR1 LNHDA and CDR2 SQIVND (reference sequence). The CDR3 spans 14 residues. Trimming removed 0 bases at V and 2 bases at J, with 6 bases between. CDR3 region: CASSIERYTDTQYF. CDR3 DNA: TGTGCCAGTAGTATAGAGCGGTACACAGATACGCAGTATTTT. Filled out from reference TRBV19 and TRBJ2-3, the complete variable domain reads DGGITQSPKYLFRKEGQNVTLSCEQNLNHDAMYWYRQDPGQGLRLIYYSQIVNDFQKGDIAEGYSVSREKKESFPLTVTSAQKNPTAFYLCASSIERYTDTQYFGPGTRLTVL.

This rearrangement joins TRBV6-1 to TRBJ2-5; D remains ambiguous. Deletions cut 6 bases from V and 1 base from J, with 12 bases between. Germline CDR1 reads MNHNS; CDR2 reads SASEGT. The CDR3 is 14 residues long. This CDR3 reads CASSLRRSQETQYF. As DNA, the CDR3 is TGTGCCAGCAGCCTCAGGCGCTCCCAAGAGACCCAGTACTTC.

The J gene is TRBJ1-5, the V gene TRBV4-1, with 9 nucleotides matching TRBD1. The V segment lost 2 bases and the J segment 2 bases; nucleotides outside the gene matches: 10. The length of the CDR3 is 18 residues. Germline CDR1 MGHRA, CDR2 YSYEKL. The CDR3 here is CASSQLGTGSLGNQPQHF. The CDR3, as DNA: TGCGCCAGCAGCCAACTCGGGACAGGGAGTTTGGGCAATCAGCCCCAGCATTTT.

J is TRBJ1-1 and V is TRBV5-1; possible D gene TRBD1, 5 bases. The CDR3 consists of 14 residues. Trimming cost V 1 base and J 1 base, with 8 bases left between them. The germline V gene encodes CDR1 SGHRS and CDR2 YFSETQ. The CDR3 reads CASSLRTPNTEAFF. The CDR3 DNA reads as TGCGCCAGCAGCTTGAGGACACCGAACACTGAAGCTTTCTTT.

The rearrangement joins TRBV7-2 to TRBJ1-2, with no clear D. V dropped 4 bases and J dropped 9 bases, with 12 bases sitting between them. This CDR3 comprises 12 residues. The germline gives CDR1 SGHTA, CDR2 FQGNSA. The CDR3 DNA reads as TGTGCCAGCAGCTGGAGACGGCAGAGCTACACCTTC. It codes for CASSWRRQSYTF.